What follows is one T cell receptor (beta chain) and its context. This clone was picked up one time. The specificity of this receptor is unknown. There are no base qualities to consult, and no much larger clone falls within one base. The collaborating institutions used their own protocols to collect whole blood in K2EDTA tubes. Collaborator samples were shipped for TCRbeta analysis as frozen whole blood, isolated PBMCs, or DNA extracted from either sample type. This record belongs to a study of blood T cell repertoires in COVID-19 (dated by TCRdb to between 2020 and 2021). Study-level background: Collaborator samples came from the United States, Italy and Spain and covered acute and convalescent phases of COVID-19. The prospective study material was composed of cDNA or gDNA derived from T cells, B-cell-depleted T cells, or PBMCs. Subjects who had been exposed to COVID-19, were actively infected with it, or had recovered from it provided the deeply sampled blood TCRbeta repertoires that made up the dataset. The repertoires were released in a freely available public database intended as a resource for research on the immune response to SARS-CoV-2. Samples came from the ongoing ImmuneRACE study (first 160 participants) plus 1,254 subjects from 6 global collaborators. Sample metadata almost always included a de-identified subject ID, COVID-19 status, age in years and sex. Where HLA class I and class II types were available, the types were taken from metadata supplied by the sample provider, not from assay-based typing.

The immunoSEQ Assay, a bias-controlled multiplex PCR, was used to amplify TCRbeta CDR3 regions from genomic DNA. Processing in the source paper ran as follows. The number of nucleated cells in each sample was estimated from the amplification of reference gene primers within the assay. Sequence reads were collapsed and filtered to measure the absolute abundance of every unique TCRbeta CDR3 rearrangement. For each sample, productive Simpson clonality was calculated as the square root of Simpson's diversity index over productive rearrangements. In its TCRdb copy, this immuneACCESS table keeps in-frame sequences only and misses some clones. Where compared with another copy, unresolved V genes explain less than half of these, and the others have no known cause. That table furnishes V, J and clone size, whereas the DNA furnished D and trimming. The sample table records 260,000 or so clones; about 87% of these occur just once. Together, the top ten hold approximately 9% of the sample.

The CDR3 runs 15 residues from the cysteine to the phenylalanine. Of the read, only the CDR3 DNA is kept; its 45 bases are in frame from base 1. CDR1 and CDR2 are drawn from the germline V gene: SGHTS, YDEGEE. V ends up 3 bases short and J 2 bases short, with an unmatched junction base count of 2. Study-wide conclusions, independent of this receptor: How much clinical and demographic metadata was included differed by source and by participant, and the metadata was provided uncurated.

The chain is encoded by TRBV5-8 joined to TRBJ1-5, and 10 bases in between align with TRBD1. The sequenced sample consisted of peripheral blood. The sequence was obtained from a human donor in a cohort sampled during active COVID-19. The DNA sequence is given as TGTGCCAGCAGCTCTGGGACAGGGGGCAATCAGCCCCAGCATTTT. Translated, this is CASSSGTGGNQPQHF. The full variable domain, completed from the reference TRBV5-8 and TRBJ1-5 proteins outside the CDR3, reads EAGVTQSPTHLIKTRGQQATLRCSPISGHTSVYWYQQALGLGLQFLLWYDEGEERNRGNFPPRFSGRQFPNYSSELNVNALELEDSALYLCASSSGTGGNQPQHFGDGTRLSIL.